A selection of T cell receptor beta chains follows, all from one sample in a study of cytomegalovirus exposure and HLA in healthy donors. The assay was immunoSEQ multiplex PCR, and TCRdb's table has in-frame clones only and misses some. The sample carries 120,000 to 150,000 clones, roughly 76% recorded once. The specimen was PBMCs. The source is a female donor in good health and CMV-seronegative. Both conserved end residues are part of each CDR3. The listing skips clone size in some rows; elsewhere it reads once, few, many or a size class.

TRBJ2-1 TRBV28 . CASSTVGSGLYNEQFF
TRBJ2-2 TRBV5-4 few CASSLGTSGRTGELFF
TRBJ2-7 TRBV7-2 . CASSSHRCEQYF
TRBJ1-1 TRBV4-1 few CASSQVRFGEAFF
TRBJ1-2 TRBV9 once CASSVAVNYGYTF
TRBJ2-3 TRBV21-1 . CASSIQLYRQGARPDTQYF
TRBJ1-2 TRBV27 . CASSLRGQAKGYTF
TRBJ1-1 TRBV28 . CASSLRTRALDEAFF
TRBJ2-5 TRBV25-1 once CASSDSLSQETQYF
TRBJ2-7 TRBV6-5 . CASSYAENRGFDEQYF
TRBJ2-5 TRBV5-1 . CASSLSEPQETQYF
TRBJ2-5 TRBV5-6 . CASRGRGVRETQYF
TRBJ1-1 TRBV12-5 few CASGGDKWAEAFF
TRBJ2-3 TRBV7-3 . CASSHGWGGEADTQYF
. TRBV7-9 . CASSLGLGQGHSYEQYF
TRBJ2-7 TRBV28 few CASSSSGQGTYEQYF
TRBJ1-1 TRBV6-5 . CASSTAPGNTEAFF
TRBJ1-5 TRBV4-1 . CASNPTGGDSNQPQHF
TRBJ1-1 TRBV7-9 few CASSPGAGSYTEAFF
TRBJ1-3 TRBV6-5 . CASTMSSGNTIYF
TRBJ2-7 TRBV5-6 few CASSFRGTGDYEQYF
TRBJ1-2 TRBV5-1 . CASTKTGEAAGYTF
TRBJ2-1 TRBV7-3 . CASSLHGTGGGEQFF
TRBJ2-1 TRBV6-5 . CASSLTSGYYNEQFF
TRBJ2-1 TRBV19 . CASSLWGGGEQFF
TRBJ2-7 TRBV6-1 . CASSRLVEGYEQYF
TRBJ1-3 TRBV7-2 . CASSRQTARLSGNTIYF
TRBJ1-4 TRBV18 . CASSPSEENRGFF
TRBJ1-2 TRBV29-1 . CSVSTPEGYGYTF
TRBJ1-6 TRBV6-5 once CASTITGHNSPLHF